These 11 T cell receptor beta chains share one sample of origin, sequenced in a study of OX40 agonist ivuxolimab in advanced cancers. Library method: the immunoSEQ multiplex PCR assay. Sourced from immuneACCESS, this table was stored by TCRdb with only in-frame sequences that have V and J called. A share of the clones is absent; for the studies checked, an unresolved V gene accounts for under half, and the remainder has no known explanation. In all, the sample holds tens of thousands of clones, and 80% to 85% of those were seen once. The ten largest clonotypes hold 1.1% of the sample. Here the sequenced sample was CD4+ or CD8+ T cells sorted from blood, taken in a trial of the OX40 agonist ivuxolimab. The receptors derive from an adult with an advanced solid tumor such as melanoma, head and neck, liver or kidney cancer.

The chain carries TRBV25-1 and TRBJ2-2, with D uncertain. This CDR3 comprises 14 residues. V was trimmed by 8 bases and J by 0 bases, leaving 10 bases between them. Germline lookup yields CDR1 MGHDK and CDR2 SYGVNS. The CDR3 sequence is CASSGRANTGELFF. The CDR3 DNA sequence: TGTGCCAGCTCAGGACGGGCGAACACCGGGGAGCTGTTTTTT. Together with reference TRBV25-1 and TRBJ2-2, the CDR3 gives the full variable domain: EADIYQTPRYLVIGTGKKITLECSQTMGHDKMYWYQQDPGMELHLIHYSYGVNSTEKGDLSSESTVSRIRTEHFPLTLESARPSHTSQYLCASSGRANTGELFFGEGSRLTVL.

The genes are TRBV4-3 and TRBJ2-2; D not certain. V shed 0 bases and J shed 4 bases, with 9 bases lying between them. The CDR3 loop spans 15 amino acids. In germline, CDR1 is LGHNA, CDR2 YSLEER. The CDR3 region has the DNA TGCGCCAGCAGCCAAGAGTTTCGTGGCACCGGGGAGCTGTTTTTT. Translating it yields CASSQEFRGTGELFF.

The count of this clone is one. This rearrangement joins TRBV2 to TRBJ1-1, with 7 bases fitting TRBD1. V was pared by 6 bases and J by 1 base, with 8 bases of the junction left unmatched. The germline CDR1 and CDR2 sequences are SNHLY and FYNNEI. The CDR3 contains 15 residues. CDR3 residues: CASSRGDRTNTEAFF. The CDR3 nucleotides are TGTGCCAGCAGCAGGGGGGACAGAACGAACACTGAAGCTTTCTTT.

The genes are TRBV28 and TRBJ1-2; D unclear. Between the trimmed V and J ends, which lost 2 bases and 6 bases, there was a span of 7 bases. In germline, CDR1 is MDHEN, CDR2 SYDVKM. The CDR3 has 12 amino acids. CDR3 sequence reads: CASSLQRNGYTF. The DNA of the CDR3 is TGTGCCAGCAGTTTACAGCGCAATGGCTACACCTTC.

V usage is TRBV11-3 and J usage is TRBJ1-6, with unresolved D. The ends were cut back, 3 bases at V and 7 bases at J, with 7 bases in the middle. Germline CDR1 is SGHNT and CDR2 is YENEEA. The CDR3 length is 13 residues. The CDR3 DNA sequence: TGTGCCAGCAGCTTGGGAGAAAATTCACCCCTCCACTTT. Its protein is CASSLGENSPLHF.

Here the CDR3 DNA reads TGTGCCAGCAGCACCGGGACAGGGACCTACGAGCAGTACGTC. Amino acids: CASSTGTGTYEQYV. V is TRBV5-4 and J is TRBJ2-7; 9 bases align to TRBD1. The V gene end was trimmed by 4 bases and the J gene end by 2 bases; junction bases not matched to a gene: 4. CDR1 is SGHNT, CDR2 YYREEE, per germline (reference sequence). The CDR3 loop spans 14 amino acids.

The gene calls are TRBV7-9 and TRBJ1-1, with D unclear. V lost 5 bases and J lost 4, with 8 bases in between. Germline V gene sequence: CDR1 SEHNR, CDR2 FQNEAQ (reference sequence). This CDR3 spans 12 amino acids. CDR3 nucleotide sequence: TGTGCCAGCAGCCCATTTTTCACTGAAGCTTTCTTT. Translation: CASSPFFTEAFF.

The chain has TRBV7-2 and TRBJ2-5; D not certain. This CDR3 region has 12 residues. The germline gives CDR1 SGHTA, CDR2 FQGNSA. Trimming removed 5 bases from V and 11 bases from J, with 15 bases in between. The CDR3 DNA is TGTGCCAGCAGCCCGACCCTGAACCAGCAGTACTTC. It translates to CASSPTLNQQYF.

This rearrangement joins TRBV28 to TRBJ1-2, with 7 nucleotides matching TRBD1. Germline V lookup: CDR1 MDHEN, CDR2 SYDVKM. Trimming at V came to 11 bases and at J to 5 bases, leaving 11 bases not matched to a gene. This CDR3 has 13 residues. CDR3 bases: TGTGCCTTCTGGGACAGAGAAAATTATGGCTACACCTTC. Its translation: CAFWDRENYGYTF.

The V and J genes are TRBV7-2 and TRBJ1-1; no reliable D call. The CDR3 loop spans 12 amino acids. The ends were cut back, 1 base at V and 10 bases at J, with 10 bases in the middle. In germline, CDR1 is SGHTA, CDR2 FQGNSA. CDR3 DNA: TGTGCCAGCAGCTTAGATGTAGGGCCAGCTTTCTTT. This translates into CASSLDVGPAFF.

The chain carries TRBV28 and TRBJ2-7; D remains unclear. Trimming pared 4 bases from V and 3 bases from J, leaving 7 bases between. The CDR3 sequence is 12 residues long. Germline V lookup: CDR1 MDHEN, CDR2 SYDVKM. CDR3: CASSSPGYEQYF. CDR3 DNA sequence: TGTGCCAGCAGTTCCCCGGGCTACGAGCAGTACTTC.